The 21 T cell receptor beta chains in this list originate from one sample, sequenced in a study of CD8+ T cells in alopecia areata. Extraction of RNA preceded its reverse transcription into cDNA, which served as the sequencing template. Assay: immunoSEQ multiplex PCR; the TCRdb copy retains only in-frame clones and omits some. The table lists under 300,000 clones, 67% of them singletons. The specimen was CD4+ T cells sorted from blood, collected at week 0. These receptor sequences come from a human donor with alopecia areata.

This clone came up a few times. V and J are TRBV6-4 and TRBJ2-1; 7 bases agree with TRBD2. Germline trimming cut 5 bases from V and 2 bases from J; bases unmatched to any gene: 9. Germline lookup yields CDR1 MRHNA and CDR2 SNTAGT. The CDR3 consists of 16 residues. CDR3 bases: TGTGCCAGCAGTCCTAAAGCGGGGAGCCCCTACAATGAGCAGTTCTTC. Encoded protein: CASSPKAGSPYNEQFF.

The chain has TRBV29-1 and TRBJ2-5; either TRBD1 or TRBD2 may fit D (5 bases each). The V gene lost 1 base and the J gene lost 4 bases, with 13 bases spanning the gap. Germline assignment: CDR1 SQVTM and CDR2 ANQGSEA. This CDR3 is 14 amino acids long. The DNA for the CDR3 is TGCAGCGTTGAAGGTCGGGGACGGGGAGAGACCCAGTACTTC. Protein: CSVEGRGRGETQYF.

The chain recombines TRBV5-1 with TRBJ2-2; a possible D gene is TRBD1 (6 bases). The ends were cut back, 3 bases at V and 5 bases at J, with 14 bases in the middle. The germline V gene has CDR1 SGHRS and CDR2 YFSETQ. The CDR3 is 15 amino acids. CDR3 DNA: TGCGCCAGCAGCTCACGGACAGATTATACCGGGGAGCTGTTTTTT. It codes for CASSSRTDYTGELFF. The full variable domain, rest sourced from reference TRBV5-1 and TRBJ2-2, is KAGVTQTPRYLIKTRGQQVTLSCSPISGHRSVSWYQQTPGQGLQFLFEYFSETQRNKGNFPGRFSGRQFSNSRSEMNVSTLELGDSALYLCASSSRTDYTGELFFGEGSRLTVL.

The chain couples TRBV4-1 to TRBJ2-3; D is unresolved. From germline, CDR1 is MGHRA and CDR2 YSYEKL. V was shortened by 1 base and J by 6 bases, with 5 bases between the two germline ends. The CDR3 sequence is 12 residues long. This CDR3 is CASSQAMDTQYF. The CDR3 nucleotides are TGCGCCAGCAGCCAAGCGATGGATACGCAGTATTTT.

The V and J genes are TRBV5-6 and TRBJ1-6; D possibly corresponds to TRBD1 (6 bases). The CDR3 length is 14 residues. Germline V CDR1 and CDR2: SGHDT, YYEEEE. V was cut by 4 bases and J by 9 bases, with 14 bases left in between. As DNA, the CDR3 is TGTGCCAGCAGCCTGAGACAGGAGGGTTCACCCCTCCACTTT. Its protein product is CASSLRQEGSPLHF.

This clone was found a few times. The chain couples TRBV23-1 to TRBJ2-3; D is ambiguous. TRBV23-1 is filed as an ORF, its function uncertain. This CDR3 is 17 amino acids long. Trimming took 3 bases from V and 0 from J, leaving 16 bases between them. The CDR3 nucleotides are TGCGCCAGCAGTCACCCCTATGAACTGTCTAGCACAGATACGCAGTATTTT. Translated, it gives CASSHPYELSSTDTQYF.

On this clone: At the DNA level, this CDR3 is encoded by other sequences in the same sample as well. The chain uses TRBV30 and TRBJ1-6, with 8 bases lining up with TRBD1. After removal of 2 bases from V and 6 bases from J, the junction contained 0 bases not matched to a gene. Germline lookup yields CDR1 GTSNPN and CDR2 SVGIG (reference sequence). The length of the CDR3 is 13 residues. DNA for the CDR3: TGTGCCTGGAGTCAGGGGGCTAATTCACCCCTCCACTTT. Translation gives CAWSQGANSPLHF.

The CDR3 here is CASSAVGGQETQYF. CDR3 bases: TGTGCCAGCAGTGCTGTCGGCGGCCAAGAGACCCAGTACTTC. This rearrangement joins TRBV25-1 to TRBJ2-5, with no clear D. With 4 bases removed from V and 1 base from J, the gap between germline ends came to 10 bases. Germline CDR1 MGHDK, CDR2 SYGVNS. The CDR3 has 14 amino acids.

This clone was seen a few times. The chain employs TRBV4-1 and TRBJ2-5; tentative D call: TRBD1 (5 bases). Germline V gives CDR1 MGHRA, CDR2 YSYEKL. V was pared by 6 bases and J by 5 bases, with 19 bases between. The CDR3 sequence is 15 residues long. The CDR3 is CASSSAQGGRETQYF. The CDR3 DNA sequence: TGCGCCAGCAGTTCTGCCCAGGGCGGAAGGGAGACCCAGTACTTC.

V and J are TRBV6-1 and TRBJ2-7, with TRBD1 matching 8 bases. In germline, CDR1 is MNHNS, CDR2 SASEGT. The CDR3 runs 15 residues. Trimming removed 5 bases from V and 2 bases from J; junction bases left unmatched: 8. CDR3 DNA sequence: TGTGCCAGCAGTCCGGACAGGGCGATCCCCTACGAGCAGTACTTC. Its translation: CASSPDRAIPYEQYF.

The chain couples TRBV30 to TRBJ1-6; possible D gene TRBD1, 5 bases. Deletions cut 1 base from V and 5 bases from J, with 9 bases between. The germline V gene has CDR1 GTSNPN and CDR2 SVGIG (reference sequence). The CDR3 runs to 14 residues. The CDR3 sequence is CAWSDGGNNSPLHF. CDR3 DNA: TGTGCCTGGAGTGATGGGGGGAATAATTCACCCCTCCACTTT.

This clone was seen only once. In DNA form, the CDR3 reads TGCAGTGCCACAGCGAACACTGAAGCTTTCTTT. This codes for CSATANTEAFF. The chain employs TRBV20-1 and TRBJ1-1, with no clear D. The CDR3 loop spans 11 amino acids. V lost 6 bases and J 1 base, leaving 6 bases between the germline ends. The germline gives CDR1 DFQATT, CDR2 SNEGSKA (reference sequence).

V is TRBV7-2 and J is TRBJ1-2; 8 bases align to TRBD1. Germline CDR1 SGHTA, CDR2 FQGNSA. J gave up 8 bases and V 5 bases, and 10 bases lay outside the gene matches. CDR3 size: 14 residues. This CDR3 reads CASSRKGQGGGYTF. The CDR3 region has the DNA TGTGCCAGCAGCCGAAAAGGACAGGGTGGCGGCTACACCTTC.

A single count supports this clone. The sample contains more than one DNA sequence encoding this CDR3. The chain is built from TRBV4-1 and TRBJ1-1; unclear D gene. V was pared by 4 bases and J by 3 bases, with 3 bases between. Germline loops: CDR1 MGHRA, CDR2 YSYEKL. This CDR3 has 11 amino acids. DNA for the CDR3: TGCGCCAGCAGCCGGGACACTGAAGCTTTCTTT. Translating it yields CASSRDTEAFF.

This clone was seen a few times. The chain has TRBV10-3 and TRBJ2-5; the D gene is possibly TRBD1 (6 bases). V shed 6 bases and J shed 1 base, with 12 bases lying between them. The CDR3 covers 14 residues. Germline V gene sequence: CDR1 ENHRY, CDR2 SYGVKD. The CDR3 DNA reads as TGTGCCATCAGCTTACAGGGTCGCCAAGAGACCCAGTACTTC. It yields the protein CAISLQGRQETQYF.

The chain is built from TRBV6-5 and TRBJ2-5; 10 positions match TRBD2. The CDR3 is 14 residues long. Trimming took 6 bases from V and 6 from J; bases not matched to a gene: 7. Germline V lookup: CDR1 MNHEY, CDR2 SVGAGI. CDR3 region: CASRSLAGVQTQYF. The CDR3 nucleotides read TGTGCCAGCAGATCCCTAGCGGGGGTTCAGACCCAGTACTTC.

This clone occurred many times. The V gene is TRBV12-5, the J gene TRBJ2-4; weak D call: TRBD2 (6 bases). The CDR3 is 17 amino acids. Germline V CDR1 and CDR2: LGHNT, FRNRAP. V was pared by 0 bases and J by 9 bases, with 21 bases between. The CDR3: CASGLVGVRATEGIQYF. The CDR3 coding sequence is TGTGCTAGTGGTTTGGTCGGGGTGAGGGCAACGGAGGGCATTCAGTACTTC.

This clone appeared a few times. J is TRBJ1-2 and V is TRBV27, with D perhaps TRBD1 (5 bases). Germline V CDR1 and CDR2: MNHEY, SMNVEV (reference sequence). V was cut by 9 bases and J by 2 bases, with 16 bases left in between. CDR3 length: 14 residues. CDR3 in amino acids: CARDLRGSNYGYTF. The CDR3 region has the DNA TGTGCCAGGGATCTTCGGGGGTCCAACTATGGCTACACCTTC.

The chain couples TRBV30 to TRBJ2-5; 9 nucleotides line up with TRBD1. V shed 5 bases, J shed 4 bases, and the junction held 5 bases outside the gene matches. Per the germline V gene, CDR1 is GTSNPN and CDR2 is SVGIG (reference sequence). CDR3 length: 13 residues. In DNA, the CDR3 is TGTGCCTGGGCTACAGGGGGCCGAGAGACCCAGTACTTC. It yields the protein CAWATGGRETQYF.

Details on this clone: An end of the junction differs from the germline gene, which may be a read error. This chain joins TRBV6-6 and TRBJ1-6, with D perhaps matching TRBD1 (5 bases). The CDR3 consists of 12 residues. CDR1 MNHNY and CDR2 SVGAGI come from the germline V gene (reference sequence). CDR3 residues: CTSTLDTSPLHF. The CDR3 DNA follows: TGTACCAGCACCCTGGACACTTCACCCCTCCACTTT.

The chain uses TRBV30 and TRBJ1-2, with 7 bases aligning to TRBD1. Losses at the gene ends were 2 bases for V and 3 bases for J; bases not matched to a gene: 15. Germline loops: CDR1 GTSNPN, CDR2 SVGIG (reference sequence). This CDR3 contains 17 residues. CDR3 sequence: CAWSPTMRGREDYGYTF. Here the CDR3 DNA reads TGTGCCTGGAGTCCCACAATGAGGGGGCGCGAGGACTATGGCTACACCTTC.